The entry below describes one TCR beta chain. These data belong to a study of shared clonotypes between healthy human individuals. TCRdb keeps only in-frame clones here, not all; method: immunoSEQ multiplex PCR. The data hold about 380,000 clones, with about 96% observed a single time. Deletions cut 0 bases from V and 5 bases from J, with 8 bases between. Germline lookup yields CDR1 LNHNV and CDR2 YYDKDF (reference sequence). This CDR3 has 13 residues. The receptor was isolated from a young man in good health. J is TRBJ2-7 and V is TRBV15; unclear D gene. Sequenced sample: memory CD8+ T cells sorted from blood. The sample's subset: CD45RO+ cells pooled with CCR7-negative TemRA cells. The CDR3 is CATSRDPIDEQYF. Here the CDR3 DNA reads TGTGCCACCAGCAGAGATCCTATCGACGAGCAGTACTTC.